These 12 T cell receptor beta chains came from one sample sequenced in a study of blood T cell repertoires in COVID-19 (dated by TCRdb to 2018 to 2021). Receptor amplification or capture employed the immunoSEQ multiplex PCR assay. The clones in this table, taken by TCRdb from immuneACCESS, are in-frame only. Not every clone is retained; where verified, under half of the shortfall comes from an unresolved V gene, and the cause of the rest is unknown. For this sample there are 130,000 to 150,000 clones; approximately 87% appear just once. The ten largest make up less than 45% of the sample. Sequences were obtained from peripheral blood. These receptor sequences come from a man aged 50 to 60 who had recovered from COVID-19.

The J gene is TRBJ2-7, the V gene TRBV5-1; 15 bases align to TRBD2. Germline loops: CDR1 SGHRS, CDR2 YFSETQ. The junction had 5 bases not matched to a gene; V was cut back by 0 bases and J by 7 bases. CDR3 length: 16 residues. The chain's CDR3 is CASSLGTSGGAWEQYF. The CDR3 DNA follows: TGCGCCAGCAGCTTGGGGACTAGCGGGGGGGCGTGGGAGCAGTACTTC.

J is TRBJ2-2 and V is TRBV5-1; D might be TRBD2 (6 bases). The germline V and J ends were trimmed by 0 bases and 4 bases, with 7 bases remaining between them. CDR3 length equals 14 residues. Germline V gene data show CDR1 as SGHRS and CDR2 as YFSETQ. The CDR3 DNA reads as TGCGCCAGCAGCTTGGTGGGGGGCACCGGGGAGCTGTTTTTT. Encoded protein: CASSLVGGTGELFF.

The chain couples TRBV5-6 to TRBJ2-7; 9 positions agree with TRBD1. The V gene's germline CDR1 is SGHDT and CDR2 YYEEEE. Trimming cost V 4 bases and J 3 bases; bases outside gene matches: 8. The CDR3 is 15 amino acids. The CDR3 DNA reads TGTGCCAGCAGCGTACTTCCGGGACAGGGCTACGAGCAGTACTTC. Translation gives CASSVLPGQGYEQYF. Combining the CDR3 with reference TRBV5-6 and TRBJ2-7 gives the whole variable domain DAGVTQSPTHLIKTRGQQVTLRCSPKSGHDTVSWYQQALGQGPQFIFQYYEEEERQRGNFPDRFSGHQFPNYSSELNVNALLLGDSALYLCASSVLPGQGYEQYFGPGTRLTVT.

This clone has more than one count but fewer than ten. This chain uses TRBV19 with TRBJ1-6, with 9 bases identical to TRBD1. Germline-derived CDR1 and CDR2 are LNHDA and SQIVND (reference sequence). Trimming removed 5 bases from V and 9 bases from J; junction bases left unmatched: 8. The CDR3 consists of 15 residues. CDR3 residues: CASSEFRDRVSPLHF. The CDR3 bases are TGTGCCAGTAGTGAATTCCGGGACAGGGTTTCACCCCTCCACTTT.

The chain employs TRBV18 and TRBJ2-7; 10 positions agree with TRBD1. Per germline, CDR1 KGHSH and CDR2 LQKENI. J gave up 2 bases and V 4 bases, and 5 bases lay outside the gene matches. CDR3 length: 15 amino acids. The CDR3 loop is CASSRGTGDAYEQYF. DNA of the CDR3: TGTGCCAGCTCACGGGGGACAGGGGACGCCTACGAGCAGTACTTC. The full variable domain, rest sourced from reference TRBV18 and TRBJ2-7, is NAGVMQNPRHLVRRRGQEARLRCSPMKGHSHVYWYRQLPEEGLKFMVYLQKENIIDESGMPKERFSAEFPKEGPSILRIQQVVRGDSAAYFCASSRGTGDAYEQYFGPGTRLTVT.

This clone appeared once. The chain combines TRBV3-1 (or the pseudogene TRBV3-2) with TRBJ2-3; TRBD2 agrees at 11 bases. This CDR3 spans 17 amino acids. Per the germline V gene, CDR1 is LGHDT and CDR2 is YNNKEL (reference sequence). The J segment lost 1 base and the V segment lost 3 bases, leaving 6 bases of the junction unmatched. The CDR3 loop reads CASSQRPTSGGTDTQYF. CDR3 coding DNA: TGTGCCAGCAGCCAGCGACCGACTAGCGGGGGCACAGATACGCAGTATTTT.

The V call is TRBV30, the J call TRBJ2-5, with D uncertain. V gave up 4 bases and J gave up 1 base, with 13 bases separating them. CDR1 and CDR2 (germline): GTSNPN, SVGIG (reference sequence). This CDR3 comprises 14 residues. The CDR3 is CAWTPLGFQETQYF. In DNA form, the CDR3 reads TGTGCCTGGACCCCCCTCGGGTTCCAAGAGACCCAGTACTTC.

The genes are TRBV5-1 and TRBJ2-1; 7 nucleotides align to TRBD1. Germline lookup yields CDR1 SGHRS and CDR2 YFSETQ. This CDR3 has 15 residues. V dropped 4 bases and J dropped 3; count of bases not matched to a gene: 7. CDR3 nucleotide sequence: TGCGCCAGCAGCACGACAGGGCCCGGCTACAATGAGCAGTTCTTC. This translates into CASSTTGPGYNEQFF. Complete variable domain (other parts from reference TRBV5-1 and TRBJ2-1): KAGVTQTPRYLIKTRGQQVTLSCSPISGHRSVSWYQQTPGQGLQFLFEYFSETQRNKGNFPGRFSGRQFSNSRSEMNVSTLELGDSALYLCASSTTGPGYNEQFFGPGTRLTVL.

The V call is TRBV7-9, the J call TRBJ2-2; D remains ambiguous. With 5 bases removed from V and 0 bases from J, the gap between germline ends came to 10 bases. Germline V gene lookup returns CDR1 SEHNR and CDR2 FQNEAQ (reference sequence). The CDR3 length is 15 residues. The CDR3 sequence is CASSRDITNTGELFF. The DNA of the CDR3 is TGTGCCAGCAGCCGAGACATTACGAACACCGGGGAGCTGTTTTTT.

The chain uses TRBV6-5 and TRBJ1-1, with D hard to call. The CDR3 is made up of 13 amino acids. V lost 6 bases and J 2 bases, leaving 10 bases between the germline ends. CDR1 is MNHEY, CDR2 SVGAGI, per germline. As DNA, the CDR3 is TGTGCCAGCAGCCCCCGGGGAAACACTGAAGCTTTCTTT. Its protein product is CASSPRGNTEAFF.

The chain uses TRBV11-3 and TRBJ2-1; D unclear. Trimming pared 5 bases from V and 4 bases from J, leaving 6 bases between. Germline assignment: CDR1 SGHNT and CDR2 YENEEA. The CDR3 extends over 12 amino acids. The DNA for the CDR3 is TGTGCCAGCAGCCACAGATACAATGAGCAGTTCTTC. This sequence encodes CASSHRYNEQFF.

In the case of this clone: The limits of the CDR3 on the DNA are not certain, so only TCRdb's listed CDR3 is given. The gene calls are TRBV7-2 and TRBJ1-1. The CDR3 is 13 amino acids long, termini counted. Germline values: CDR1 SGHTA, CDR2 FQGNSA. The CDR3 loop is CASSQGGVGTGIF.